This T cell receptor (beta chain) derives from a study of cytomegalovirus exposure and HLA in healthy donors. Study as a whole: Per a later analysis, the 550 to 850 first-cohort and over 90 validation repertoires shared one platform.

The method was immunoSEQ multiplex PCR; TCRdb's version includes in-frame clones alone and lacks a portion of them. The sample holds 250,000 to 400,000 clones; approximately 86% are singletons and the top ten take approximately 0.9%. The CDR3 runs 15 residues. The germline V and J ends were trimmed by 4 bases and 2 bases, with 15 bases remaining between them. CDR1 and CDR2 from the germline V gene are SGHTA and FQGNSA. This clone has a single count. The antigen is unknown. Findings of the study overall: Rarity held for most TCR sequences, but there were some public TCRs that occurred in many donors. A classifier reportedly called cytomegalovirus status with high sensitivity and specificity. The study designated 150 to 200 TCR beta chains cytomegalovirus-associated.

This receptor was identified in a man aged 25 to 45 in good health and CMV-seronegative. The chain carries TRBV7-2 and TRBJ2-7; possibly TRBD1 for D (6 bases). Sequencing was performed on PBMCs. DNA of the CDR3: TGTGCCAGCAGCTCGAGTGTGGGACATACCTACGAGCAGTACTTC. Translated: CASSSSVGHTYEQYF.